Each of the 13 T cell receptor beta chains below was sequenced from the same sample in a study of control samples from healthy donors and cancer patients. Sequencing was performed with immunoSEQ multiplex PCR; in TCRdb, only in-frame clones are kept and a portion is missing. There are 100,000 to 150,000 clones in the sample; under 90% occur only once, and 6% to 9.5% lies in the top ten. Source material: PBMCs. The receptors shown here come from a man in his forties or fifties with head and neck cancer.

CDR3 amino acids: CASSEMNSGYGYTF. The CDR3 DNA sequence: TGTGCCAGCAGTGAAATGAACTCGGGCTATGGCTACACCTTC. The gene calls are TRBV6-1 and TRBJ1-2; D gene uncertain. The CDR3 covers 14 residues. V gave up 2 bases and J gave up 4 bases, with 11 bases separating them. Germline V lookup: CDR1 MNHNS, CDR2 SASEGT.

This chain links TRBV18 with TRBJ1-4; D may be TRBD1 (5 bases). Trimming shortened V by 3 bases and J by 2 bases, and 10 bases separated the two germline ends. Germline lookup yields CDR1 KGHSH and CDR2 LQKENI. This CDR3 has 15 residues. CDR3 residues: CASSPRQYTNEKLFF. DNA of the CDR3: TGTGCCAGCTCACCCCGACAGTATACTAATGAAAAACTGTTTTTT.

The gene calls are TRBV5-1 and TRBJ2-2, with D tentatively TRBD2 (5 bases). V gave up 1 base and J gave up 5 bases, with 12 bases separating them. Per germline, CDR1 SGHRS and CDR2 YFSETQ. The CDR3 has 15 residues. The CDR3 spells CASSLRAGKTGELFF. In DNA form, the CDR3 reads TGCGCCAGCAGCTTGCGGGCGGGTAAGACCGGGGAGCTGTTTTTT.

The V call is TRBV6-9, the J call TRBJ1-1; the match to TRBD1 covers 8 bases. The CDR3 is made up of 17 amino acids. Trimming cost V 6 bases and J 0 bases; bases outside gene matches: 12. Germline CDR1 reads MNHGY; CDR2 reads SVAAGI. The CDR3 coding sequence is TGTGCCAGCAGCAACCAACCCCCGACAGGGGTGAACACTGAAGCTTTCTTT. The encoded protein is CASSNQPPTGVNTEAFF.

V gene TRBV10-3 combines with J gene TRBJ2-1, with D unclear. Trimming removed 2 bases from V and 7 bases from J, with 9 bases in between. The CDR3 sequence is 13 residues long. CDR1 ENHRY and CDR2 SYGVKD come from the germline V gene. In DNA form, the CDR3 reads TGTGCCATCAGTGAGGCCAACCAGAATGAGCAGTTCTTC. Protein product: CAISEANQNEQFF.

The rearrangement joins TRBV7-2 to TRBJ1-1; D is uncertain. The V end was cut by 2 bases, the J end by 7 bases, with 14 bases between. This CDR3 contains 14 residues. The germline CDR1 and CDR2 sequences are SGHTA and FQGNSA. Here the CDR3 DNA reads TGTGCCAGCAGCTTACAGGCGTTTAACCGTGAAGCTTTCTTT. Its protein is CASSLQAFNREAFF.

This rearrangement joins TRBV5-8 to TRBJ1-5, with D uncertain. V was trimmed by 4 bases and J by 0 bases, leaving 23 bases between them. Per the germline V gene, CDR1 is SGHTS and CDR2 is YDEGEE. The CDR3 is 19 amino acids. The CDR3 bases are TGTGCCAGCAGCCTCCAACTTGATACGATATATTATAGCAATCAGCCCCAGCATTTT. Its protein is CASSLQLDTIYYSNQPQHF. Using reference TRBV5-8 and TRBJ1-5 for the parts outside the CDR3, the full variable domain is EAGVTQSPTHLIKTRGQQATLRCSPISGHTSVYWYQQALGLGLQFLLWYDEGEERNRGNFPPRFSGRQFPNYSSELNVNALELEDSALYLCASSLQLDTIYYSNQPQHFGDGTRLSIL.

This sequence joins TRBV28 and TRBJ2-3; D is unresolved. This CDR3 comprises 14 residues. Trimming took 4 bases from V and 4 from J, leaving 12 bases between them. Germline values: CDR1 MDHEN, CDR2 SYDVKM. CDR3 loop: CASSSASRPDTQYF. CDR3 nucleotide sequence: TGTGCCAGCAGTTCGGCCAGTCGTCCAGATACGCAGTATTTT.

CDR3 in amino acids: CASSIGGRGRYNEQFF. The CDR3 DNA follows: TGTGCCAGTAGTATAGGAGGAAGGGGGCGGTACAATGAGCAGTTCTTC. V and J are TRBV19 and TRBJ2-1, with TRBD1 identical over 7 bases. This CDR3 is built from 16 residues. Losses at the gene ends were 1 base for V and 4 bases for J; bases not matched to a gene: 7. CDR1 is LNHDA and CDR2 is SQIVND in the germline V gene (reference sequence).

The V and J genes are TRBV7-9 and TRBJ1-2; tentatively, D is TRBD1 (5 bases). Trimming took off 5 bases at V and 0 bases at J, with 13 bases between the two ends. CDR1 and CDR2 from the germline V gene are SEHNR and FQNEAQ (reference sequence). The length of the CDR3 is 15 residues. CDR3 amino acids: CASSIGTAANYGYTF. In DNA, the CDR3 is TGTGCCAGCAGCATAGGGACGGCTGCTAACTATGGCTACACCTTC.

This clone was counted between two and nine times. The chain recombines TRBV6-1 with TRBJ1-5; D not resolved. Germline V gene sequence: CDR1 MNHNS, CDR2 SASEGT. Trimming pared 3 bases from V and 11 bases from J, leaving 11 bases between. The CDR3 runs to 12 residues. CDR3 in DNA: TGTGCCAGCAGTGAGGCGTCCCAGTCCCAGCATTTT. This sequence encodes CASSEASQSQHF.

This chain links TRBV5-1 with TRBJ1-2, with 7 bases that match TRBD1. Looked up from germline, CDR1 is SGHRS and CDR2 is YFSETQ. The CDR3 runs 15 residues. Trimming at V came to 4 bases and at J to 5 bases, leaving 11 bases not matched to a gene. CDR3 DNA sequence: TGCGCCAGCAGCGGACGGGACAGTGCAGGGTATGGCTACACCTTC. Protein product: CASSGRDSAGYGYTF.

The chain joins TRBV28 to TRBJ2-1; TRBD2 agrees at 7 bases. Trimming cost V 3 bases and J 5 bases; bases outside gene matches: 10. CDR3 length equals 16 residues. Germline loops: CDR1 MDHEN, CDR2 SYDVKM. CDR3 amino acids: CASSFGGASGDNEQFF. The DNA of the CDR3 is TGTGCCAGCAGTTTCGGTGGGGCGAGCGGGGACAATGAGCAGTTCTTC.